Listed below are T cell receptor beta chains from one sample, sequenced in a study of T cells after yellow fever vaccination. TCRdb reprocessed the 5' RACE reads with MiXCR, giving one entry per CDR3 protein. The table shows hundreds of thousands of distinct CDR3 sequences, with approximately 10% occurring only once. This specimen consisted of CD4+ T cells sorted from PBMCs, obtained 5 days after the yellow fever booster vaccination. The receptor source for this set is a man between 18 and 29 years old who received the YFV17D yellow fever vaccine. CDR3s include the opening cysteine and the closing phenylalanine or tryptophan. The order of the fields is D gene, clone size, V gene, J gene, CDR3 protein, CDR3 DNA. A D gene is named only where the DNA matches it firmly. Clone size is given for some rows only: seen once, a few or many times, or a class if the clone is expanded.

>.|few|TRBV5-6|TRBJ2-2
CASSLGLNQAPFTGELFF
TGTGCCAGCAGCCTGGGACTGAATCAGGCCCCTTTCACCGGGGAGCTGTTTTTT
>.|many|TRBV7-9|TRBJ2-7
CASSLELVAYEQYF
TGTGCCAGCAGCTTAGAATTGGTCGCCTACGAGCAGTACTTC
>.|many|TRBV9|TRBJ1-2
CASSANYGYTF
TGTGCCAGCAGCGCTAACTATGGCTACACCTTC
>.|.|TRBV6-2/TRBV6-3|TRBJ1-1
CASSYSPPEAFF
TGTGCCAGCAGTTACTCTCCCCCTGAAGCTTTCTTT
>TRBD2|.|TRBV10-3|TRBJ2-3
CAISESGTSGTDTQYF
TGTGCCATCAGTGAGTCGGGGACTAGCGGCACAGATACGCAGTATTTT
>TRBD2|many|TRBV12-3/TRBV12-4|TRBJ2-5
CASRSLAGGLTQETQYF
TGTGCCAGCAGATCACTAGCGGGGGGGCTAACTCAAGAGACCCAGTACTTC
>.|.|TRBV12-3/TRBV12-4|TRBJ1-1
CASRPHVTGNTEAFF
TGTGCCAGCAGGCCCCACGTTACAGGGAACACTGAAGCTTTCTTT
>.|few|TRBV7-2|TRBJ1-1
CASSLQGSTGEAFF
TGTGCCAGCAGCTTACAGGGCAGCACGGGTGAAGCTTTCTTT
>.|.|TRBV5-1|TRBJ2-2
CASSDGRTGELFF
TGCGCCAGCAGCGACGGGCGCACCGGGGAGCTGTTTTTT
>.|.|TRBV3-1|TRBJ1-1
CASSQVQGGTEAFF
TGTGCCAGCAGCCAAGTCCAGGGCGGCACTGAAGCTTTCTTT
>TRBD2|few|TRBV11-1|TRBJ2-1
CASSWTSGGEQFF
TGTGCCAGCAGCTGGACTAGCGGGGGCGAGCAGTTCTTC
>.|few|TRBV6-2/TRBV6-3|TRBJ2-1
CASSDRHGEQFF
TGTGCCAGCAGTGACAGACACGGTGAGCAGTTCTTC
>TRBD2|.|TRBV20-1|TRBJ2-1
CSARDTGGDRENEQFF
TGCAGTGCTAGAGATACGGGGGGGGATCGAGAGAATGAGCAGTTCTTC
>.|.|TRBV4-2|TRBJ1-2
CASSQESGRDYGYTF
TGTGCCAGCAGCCAAGAGTCTGGCAGGGACTATGGCTACACCTTC
>TRBD2|.|TRBV6-2/TRBV6-3|TRBJ2-2
CASIPGGHTGELFF
TGTGCCAGCATCCCGGGGGGACACACCGGGGAGCTGTTTTTT
>.|.|TRBV19|TRBJ2-7
CASRHQVTYEQYF
TGTGCCAGTAGACATCAGGTTACCTACGAGCAGTACTTC
>TRBD2|.|TRBV20-1|TRBJ2-7
CSARDPRGGYEQYF
TGCAGTGCTAGAGATCCCCGGGGGGGCTACGAGCAGTACTTC
>.|.|TRBV5-1|TRBJ1-6
CASSLEGGPSPLHF
TGCGCCAGCAGCTTGGAGGGAGGCCCGTCACCCCTCCACTTT
>.|.|TRBV14|TRBJ1-2
CASSQRGRLNYGYTF
TGTGCCAGCAGCCAGAGGGGCAGACTGAACTATGGCTACACCTTC
>TRBD2|few|TRBV7-2|TRBJ2-3
CASSFSGVPDTQYF
TGTGCCAGCAGCTTTAGCGGGGTCCCAGATACGCAGTATTTT
>TRBD2|.|TRBV12-3/TRBV12-4|TRBJ2-2
CASSRLAGGPTGELFF
TGTGCCAGCAGTCGACTAGCGGGGGGGCCGACCGGGGAGCTGTTTTTT
>.|few|TRBV20-1|TRBJ2-3
CSASLAADTQYF
TGCAGTGCTAGTCTGGCAGCAGATACGCAGTATTTT
>TRBD2|many|TRBV12-3/TRBV12-4|TRBJ2-1
CASGEGVGLAGDEQFF
TGTGCCAGCGGCGAGGGCGTGGGACTAGCGGGGGACGAGCAGTTCTTC
>.|few|TRBV10-3|TRBJ2-6
CAISAGPGHPSGANVLTF
TGTGCCATCAGCGCAGGCCCGGGACATCCTTCTGGGGCCAACGTCCTGACTTTC
>TRBD2|few|TRBV4-3|TRBJ2-5
CASSRQTSGGTLQETQYF
TGCGCCAGCAGCCGCCAGACTAGCGGGGGGACCCTCCAAGAGACCCAGTACTTC
>.|few|TRBV28|TRBJ2-3
CASMVSPDLSYGTDTQYF
TGTGCCAGCATGGTGTCCCCGGACCTATCCTATGGCACAGATACGCAGTATTTT
>.|many|TRBV5-1|TRBJ1-2
CASSLRGAEGYTF
TGCGCCAGCAGCTTGCGGGGGGCTGAAGGCTACACCTTC
>TRBD2|many|TRBV6-2/TRBV6-3|TRBJ2-1
CASSFGGGPYNEQFF
TGTGCCAGCAGTTTTGGCGGGGGGCCCTACAATGAGCAGTTCTTC
>.|.|TRBV20-1|TRBJ1-2
CSATSSEGGNYGYTF
TGCAGTGCTACCTCGAGTGAGGGTGGTAACTATGGCTACACCTTC
>TRBD1|.|TRBV4-3|TRBJ1-6
CASSQLTSRTGSSSPLHF
TGCGCCAGCAGCCAATTGACCTCTCGGACAGGTTCAAGTTCACCCCTCCACTTT
>.|.|TRBV5-1|TRBJ1-5
CASSPGPTGGNQPQHF
TGCGCCAGCAGTCCGGGACCCACGGGGGGGAATCAGCCCCAGCATTTT
>.|medium-sized|TRBV5-1|TRBJ2-2
CASSSNGANANTGELFF
TGCGCCAGCAGCTCGAACGGGGCTAACGCGAACACCGGGGAGCTGTTTTTT
>TRBD1|.|TRBV18|TRBJ1-2
CASSRGGSDGYTF
TGTGCCAGCTCACGAGGGGGCTCAGATGGCTACACCTTC
>.|.|TRBV19|TRBJ1-1
CASSTRRGRRDTEAFF
TGTGCCAGTAGTACCAGGCGAGGAAGGCGGGACACTGAAGCTTTCTTT
>.|few|TRBV20-1|TRBJ2-5
CSASRTEAQYF
TGCAGTGCTAGTCGCACAGAGGCCCAGTACTTC
>TRBD1|few|TRBV5-5|TRBJ2-7
CATRQGNSYEQYF
TGTGCCACCCGACAGGGGAACTCCTACGAGCAGTACTTC
>.|few|TRBV4-1|TRBJ1-2
CASSQDDRGIYGYTF
TGCGCCAGCAGCCAAGATGATCGGGGGATCTATGGCTACACCTTC
>TRBD1|few|TRBV6-5|TRBJ2-1
CASSRTGGGDNEQFF
TGTGCCAGCAGTCGAACAGGGGGCGGGGACAATGAGCAGTTCTTC